This T cell receptor (beta chain) appears in the sequencing data of a study of regulatory T cells in long-lasting Graves disease. Study-level results: Public clonotype sharing was higher in persistent than newly diagnosed patients.

Through Arm-PCR of CDR3 regions and iRepertoire HTBI primers, TCR beta libraries were built. Original processing notes: Across samples, 62 TRBV and 12 to 15 TRBJ segments were found. TCRdb re-derived calls from the multiplex PCR reads in MiXCR, one entry per CDR3 protein. The V and J calls and clone size come from TCRdb's table, not from the authors' own analysis. Among some 490,000 distinct CDR3 sequences listed, around 13% were seen once. Indicated time point: newly diagnosed GD, antithyroid drugs for less than 3 months. Scientists built the TCR library using RNA that was extracted from PBMCs. Patients with Graves' disease were diagnosed by American Thyroid Association guidelines. The germline V gene encodes CDR1 LNHDA and CDR2 SQIVND (reference sequence). The CDR3 has 13 amino acids. A remark on this clonotype: The antigen remains unidentified. Being one base from a much bigger clone, this may be a read error.

These same records also appear under a second study, on T cells in Graves' hyperthyroidism and ophthalmopathy.

The receptor comes from a woman aged 30 to 39 with Graves disease. The starting material was peripheral blood mononuclear cells (PBMCs), obtained at new diagnosis, from a patient treated with antithyroid drugs. This sequence joins TRBV19 and TRBJ1-1; no definite D call. The CDR3 sequence is CASMWTENTEALF. The CDR3 DNA sequence: TGTGCCAGTATGTGGACGGAAAACACTGAAGCTCTCTTT. Full variable domain (rest looked up from reference TRBV19 and TRBJ1-1): DGGITQSPKYLFRKEGQNVTLSCEQNLNHDAMYWYRQDPGQGLRLIYYSQIVNDFQKGDIAEGYSVSREKKESFPLTVTSAQKNPTAFYLCASMWTENTEALFGQGTRLTVV.